Given below is one T cell receptor beta chain in context. The sample originates from a study of blood T cell repertoires in COVID-19. CDR3 length: 14 residues. V dropped 5 bases and J dropped 7 bases, with 17 bases sitting between them. Germline V gene data show CDR1 as MDHEN and CDR2 as SYDVKM. Profiling relied on immunoSEQ multiplex PCR, and the TCRdb table lists in-frame clones only, not all of them. The sample gives fewer than 200,000 clones, approximately 90% of which show up once; around 23% is in the top ten. The sequenced sample consisted of PBMCs or T cells enriched from blood (not recorded which). The sequence came from a woman aged 40 to 55 in a cohort exposed to, infected with or recovered from COVID-19 (not recorded which). The genes are TRBV28 and TRBJ1-2; D may be TRBD1 (6 bases). The DNA of the CDR3 is TGTGCCAGCAGTCACTACAGGGAGTTCGGTGGCTACACCTTC. It yields the protein CASSHYREFGGYTF.